One and the same sample provided the 8 T cell receptor beta chains below, sequenced in a study of blood T cell repertoires in COVID-19 (TCRdb year 2020). Library method: the immunoSEQ multiplex PCR assay. Sourced from immuneACCESS, this table was stored by TCRdb with only in-frame sequences that have V and J called. A share of the clones is absent; for the studies checked, an unresolved V gene accounts for under half, and the remainder has no known explanation. The sample includes tens of thousands of clones, with 85% to 90% observed a single time. The top ten constitute roughly 11% of the sample. Sequenced sample: peripheral blood. Every receptor here comes from a man in his 70s with active or convalescent COVID-19.

The chain carries TRBV2 and TRBJ1-1; 8 positions match TRBD1. The CDR3 contains 10 residues. The germline gives CDR1 SNHLY, CDR2 FYNNEI. V trimming: 10 bases; J trimming: 9 bases; junction bases outside the gene matches: 4. The CDR3 region is CANGDRQAFF. CDR3 DNA sequence: TGTGCCAACGGGGACAGGCAAGCTTTCTTT. The whole variable domain, remainder taken from reference TRBV2 and TRBJ1-1, is EPEVTQTPSHQVTQMGQEVILRCVPISNHLYFYWYRQILGQKVEFLVSFYNNEISEKSEIFDDQFSVERPDGSNFTLKIRSTKLEDSAMYFCANGDRQAFFGQGTRLTVV.

Turning to this clone: Other DNA sequences within the sample encode an identical CDR3. This chain uses TRBV6-2 or TRBV6-3 with TRBJ2-1; 10 nucleotides align to TRBD2. The CDR3 is 17 residues long. Germline CDR1 is MNHEY and CDR2 is SVGEGT. J gave up 3 bases and V 0 bases, and 5 bases lay outside the gene matches. The CDR3 coding sequence is TGTGCCAGCAGTTACTCCGGGCTAGCGGGAGTCTACAATGAGCAGTTCTTC. Translating it yields CASSYSGLAGVYNEQFF.

The gene calls are TRBV3-1 (or the pseudogene TRBV3-2) and TRBJ1-2; 7 positions match TRBD1. Per the germline V gene, CDR1 is LGHDT and CDR2 is YNNKEL (reference sequence). The J segment lost 5 bases and the V segment lost 1 base, leaving 7 bases of the junction unmatched. This CDR3 is built from 15 residues. CDR3 amino acids: CASSQGQGVGYGYTF. In nucleotides, the CDR3 is TGTGCCAGCAGCCAAGGACAGGGAGTAGGTTATGGCTACACCTTC.

This rearrangement joins TRBV29-1 to TRBJ1-2, with unresolved D. V lost 4 bases and J 0 bases, leaving 6 bases between the germline ends. The germline CDR1 and CDR2 sequences are SQVTM and ANQGSEA. The CDR3 is 12 amino acids. The CDR3 DNA sequence: TGCAGCGTTGGTGCAGCTAACTATGGCTACACCTTC. Its translation is CSVGAANYGYTF.

V usage is TRBV19 and J usage is TRBJ1-2; a possible D gene is TRBD1 (6 bases). This CDR3 contains 13 residues. Germline CDR1 and CDR2: LNHDA and SQIVND (reference sequence). Trimming removed 4 bases from V and 6 bases from J, with 12 bases in between. In nucleotides, the CDR3 is TGTGCCAGTAGTAGACAGGTTTCCAATGGCTACACCTTC. It yields the protein CASSRQVSNGYTF.

The V and J genes are TRBV6-5 and TRBJ2-1; 10 bases are a match to TRBD2. CDR1 is MNHEY and CDR2 is SVGAGI in the germline V gene. V dropped 7 bases and J dropped 4; count of bases not matched to a gene: 7. This CDR3 comprises 15 residues. CDR3 region: CASTRGTSAYNEQFF. The CDR3 coding sequence is TGTGCCAGCACCCGGGGGACTAGCGCATACAATGAGCAGTTCTTC.

V is TRBV19 and J is TRBJ1-5; TRBD1 matches at 7 bases. After removal of 6 bases from V and 2 bases from J, the junction contained 13 bases not matched to a gene. CDR3 size: 17 residues. Looked up from germline, CDR1 is LNHDA and CDR2 is SQIVND (reference sequence). DNA for the CDR3: TGTGCCAGTAGAAATATATGGACAGGCATGGGCAATCAGCCCCAGCATTTT. It codes for CASRNIWTGMGNQPQHF.

The chain uses TRBV28 and TRBJ2-7, with TRBD2 identical over 9 bases. Germline assignment: CDR1 MDHEN and CDR2 SYDVKM. CDR3 size: 15 residues. The V segment lost 2 bases and the J segment 5 bases; nucleotides outside the gene matches: 7. The DNA for the CDR3 is TGTGCCAGCAGTTTAGCCGGGACTAGCCTCCACGAGCAGTACTTC. It specifies CASSLAGTSLHEQYF.